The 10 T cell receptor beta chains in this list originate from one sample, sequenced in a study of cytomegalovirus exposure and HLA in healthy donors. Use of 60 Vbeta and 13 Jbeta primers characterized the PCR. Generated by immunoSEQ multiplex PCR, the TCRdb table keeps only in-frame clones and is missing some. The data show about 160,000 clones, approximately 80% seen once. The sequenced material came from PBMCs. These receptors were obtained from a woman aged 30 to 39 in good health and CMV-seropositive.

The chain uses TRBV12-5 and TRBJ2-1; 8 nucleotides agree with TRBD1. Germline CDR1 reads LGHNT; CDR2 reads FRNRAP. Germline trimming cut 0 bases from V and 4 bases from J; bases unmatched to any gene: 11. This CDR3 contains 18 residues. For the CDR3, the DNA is TGTGCTAGTGGTTTGGTACCCAGCGACAGGGGCCCTTACAATGAGCAGTTCTTC. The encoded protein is CASGLVPSDRGPYNEQFF.

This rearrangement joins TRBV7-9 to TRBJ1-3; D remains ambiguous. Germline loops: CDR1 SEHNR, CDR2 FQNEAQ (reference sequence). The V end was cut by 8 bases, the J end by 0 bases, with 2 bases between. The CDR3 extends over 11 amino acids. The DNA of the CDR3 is TGTGCCAGCCGCTCTGGAAACACCATATATTTT. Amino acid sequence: CASRSGNTIYF. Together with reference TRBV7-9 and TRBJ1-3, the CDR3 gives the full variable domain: DTGVSQNPRHKITKRGQNVTFRCDPISEHNRLYWYRQTLGQGPEFLTYFQNEAQLEKSRLLSDRFSAERPKGSFSTLEIQRTEQGDSAMYLCASRSGNTIYFGEGSWLTVV.

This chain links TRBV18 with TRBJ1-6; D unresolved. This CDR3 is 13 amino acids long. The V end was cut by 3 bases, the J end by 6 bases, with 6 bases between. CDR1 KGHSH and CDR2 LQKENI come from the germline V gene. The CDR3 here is CASSPGANSPLHF. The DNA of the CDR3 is TGTGCCAGCTCACCGGGCGCTAATTCACCCCTCCACTTT.

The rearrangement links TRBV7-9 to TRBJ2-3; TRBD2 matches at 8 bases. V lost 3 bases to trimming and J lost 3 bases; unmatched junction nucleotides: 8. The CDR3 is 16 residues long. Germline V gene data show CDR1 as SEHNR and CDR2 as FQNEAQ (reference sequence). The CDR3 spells CASSFRIAGRTDTQYF. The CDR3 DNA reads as TGTGCCAGCAGCTTTCGGATAGCGGGGAGAACAGATACGCAGTATTTT.

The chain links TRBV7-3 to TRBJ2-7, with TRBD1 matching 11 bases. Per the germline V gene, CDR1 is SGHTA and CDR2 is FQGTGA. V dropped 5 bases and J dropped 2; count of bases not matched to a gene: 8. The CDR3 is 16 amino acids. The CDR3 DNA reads TGTGCCAGCAGCCCCGGATTGGGACAGGGGGCCTACGAGCAGTACTTC. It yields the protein CASSPGLGQGAYEQYF.

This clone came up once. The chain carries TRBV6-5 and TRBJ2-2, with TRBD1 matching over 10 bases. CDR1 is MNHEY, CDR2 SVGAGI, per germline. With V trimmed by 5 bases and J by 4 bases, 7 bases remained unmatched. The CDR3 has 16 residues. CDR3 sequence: CASSHYGTGATGELFF. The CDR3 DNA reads TGTGCCAGCAGTCACTATGGGACAGGGGCCACCGGGGAGCTGTTTTTT.

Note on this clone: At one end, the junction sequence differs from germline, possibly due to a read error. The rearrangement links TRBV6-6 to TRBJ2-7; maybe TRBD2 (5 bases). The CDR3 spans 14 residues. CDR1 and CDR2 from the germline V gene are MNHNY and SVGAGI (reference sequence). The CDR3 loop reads CAGRKTESAGEQYF. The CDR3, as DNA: TGTGCCGGCAGAAAAACGGAATCGGCGGGCGAGCAGTACTTC.

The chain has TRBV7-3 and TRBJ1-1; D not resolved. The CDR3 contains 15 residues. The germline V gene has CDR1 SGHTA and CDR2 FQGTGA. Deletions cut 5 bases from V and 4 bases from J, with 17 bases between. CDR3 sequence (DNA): TGTGCCAGCAGCCTAGAGATCGGGGTGAGCACTGAAGCTTTCTTT. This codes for CASSLEIGVSTEAFF.

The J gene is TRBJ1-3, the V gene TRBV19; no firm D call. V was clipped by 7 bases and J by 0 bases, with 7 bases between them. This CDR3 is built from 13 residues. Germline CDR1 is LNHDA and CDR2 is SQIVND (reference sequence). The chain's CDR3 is CASKEFSGNTIYF. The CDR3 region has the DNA TGTGCCAGTAAGGAGTTCTCTGGAAACACCATATATTTT.

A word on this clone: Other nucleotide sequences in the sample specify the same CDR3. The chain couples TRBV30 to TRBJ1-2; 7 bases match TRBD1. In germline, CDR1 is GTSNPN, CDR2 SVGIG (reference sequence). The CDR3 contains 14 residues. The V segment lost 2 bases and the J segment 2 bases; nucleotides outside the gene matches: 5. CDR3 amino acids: CAWSRRQGNYGYTF. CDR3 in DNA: TGTGCCTGGAGTCGCCGACAGGGAAACTATGGCTACACCTTC.